The 10 T cell receptor beta chains below were found in one sample sequenced in a study of T cell repertoires in aging, cancer and after chemotherapy. A mixed TRB-A/B primer pool amplified rearranged TRB by multiplex touch-down PCR. MiXCR, run by TCRdb on the multiplex PCR reads, gives a single entry per CDR3 protein. The sample has 800 to 1,000 distinct CDR3 sequences, around a quarter seen once. The template was genomic DNA from peripheral blood, not RNA. The sequenced sample was blood. These receptors came from a human donor with a solid tumor.

By frequency in the sample, this clonotype is medium-sized. The rearrangement uses TRBV6-4 and TRBJ2-3, with 8 bases identical to TRBD2. The germline CDR1 and CDR2 sequences are MRHNA and SNTAGT. CDR3 length equals 15 residues. Unmatched junction bases numbered 9, after V lost 6 bases and J lost 4 bases. As DNA, the CDR3 is TGTGCCAGCAGCCCATCGGGACTAGAAGCAGATACGCAGTATTTT. It yields the protein CASSPSGLEADTQYF.

This clonotype has just a few counts. This chain connects TRBV5-1 to TRBJ2-1; 7 bases are a match to TRBD2. After removal of 4 bases from V and 4 bases from J, the junction contained 8 bases not matched to a gene. Germline V CDR1 and CDR2: SGHRS, YFSETQ. The CDR3 consists of 15 residues. CDR3 sequence: CASSAAGREYNEQFF. For the CDR3, the DNA is TGCGCCAGCAGCGCTGCCGGGCGGGAGTACAATGAGCAGTTCTTC.

The chain carries TRBV11-1 and TRBJ2-1, with TRBD2 identical over 13 bases. The CDR3 runs 15 residues. Per germline, CDR1 SGHAT and CDR2 FQDESV (reference sequence). The V and J ends lost 0 bases and 8 bases, in that order; junction bases with no gene match: 1. CDR3 sequence: CASSLAGLAGDEQFF. CDR3 sequence (DNA): TGTGCCAGCAGCTTAGCAGGACTAGCGGGAGATGAGCAGTTCTTC.

In this sample, this clonotype is medium-sized. In DNA form, the CDR3 reads TGTGCCAGCAGTTTCTTGGACAACCAAGAGACCCAGTACTTC. Translating gives CASSFLDNQETQYF. The chain carries TRBV12-3 or TRBV12-4 and TRBJ2-5; the D gene is possibly TRBD1 (5 bases). Trimming left V 3 bases short and J 0 bases short, with 8 bases between. The CDR3 is 14 residues long.

By sample fraction, this clonotype is medium-sized (0.01 to 0.1%). V is TRBV12-3 or TRBV12-4 and J is TRBJ1-2; tentative D call: TRBD1 (6 bases). Trimming took 5 bases from V and 7 from J, leaving 8 bases between them. This CDR3 comprises 11 residues. The CDR3 bases are TGTGCCAGCAGTAACAGGGTTGGCTACACCTTC. Translated: CASSNRVGYTF.

The chain couples TRBV6-5 to TRBJ2-7, with 8 bases matching TRBD1. Germline V gene sequence: CDR1 MNHEY, CDR2 SVGAGI. The CDR3 sequence is 14 residues long. V lost 2 bases to trimming and J lost 4 bases; unmatched junction nucleotides: 4. DNA of the CDR3: TGTGCCAGCAGTTACGCAGGGGGCGCGTACGAGCAGTACTTC. It is translated as CASSYAGGAYEQYF.

As for this clonotype: At one end the junction does not follow the germline gene, possibly because of a read error. The CDR3 region is CSDRDGTVNTEAFF. CDR3 bases: TGCAGTGATAGAGATGGAACTGTGAACACTGAAGCTTTCTTT. The chain couples TRBV20-1 to TRBJ1-1, with D unclear. The CDR3 consists of 14 residues. Germline CDR1 is DFQATT and CDR2 is SNEGSKA (reference sequence).

The rearrangement uses TRBV4-3 and TRBJ2-1; 7 nucleotides line up with TRBD2. From germline, CDR1 is LGHNA and CDR2 YSLEER. V trimming: 1 base; J trimming: 6 bases; junction bases outside the gene matches: 9. This CDR3 contains 16 residues. The CDR3 DNA reads as TGCGCCAGCAGCCAAGTTGTGGGAGGGTCCCCCAATGAGCAGTTCTTC. This encodes CASSQVVGGSPNEQFF.

V gene TRBV29-1 combines with J gene TRBJ2-2; TRBD1 aligns across 12 bases. With 4 bases clipped from V and 7 bases from J, the junction kept 4 bases outside the gene matches. CDR3 length equals 14 residues. The germline V gene has CDR1 SQVTM and CDR2 ANQGSEA. The CDR3 here is CSVVGQGANGELFF. In DNA form, the CDR3 reads TGCAGCGTTGTGGGACAGGGGGCAAACGGGGAGCTGTTTTTT.

This clonotype is labeled medium-sized. V is TRBV5-7 and J is TRBJ2-7; 7 bases map to TRBD1. TRBV5-7 is labeled an ORF, and its function is uncertain. The CDR3 contains 14 residues. The J segment lost 3 bases and the V segment lost 2 bases, leaving 5 bases of the junction unmatched. This CDR3 reads CASSLPGQRYEQYF. In nucleotides, the CDR3 is TGTGCCAGCAGCTTACCGGGACAGCGCTACGAGCAGTACTTC.